This T cell receptor beta chain was observed in a study of response to subunit inactivated influenza vaccine. The study, taken as a whole, reports: Researchers suggested that each seasonal influenza vaccination recruits few new T cells.

From the RT-PCR reads, TCRdb called clonotypes with MiXCR, one entry per CDR3 protein. Of more than 700,000 distinct CDR3 sequences listed, over 20% were seen once; the top ten hold roughly 10%. There are a few counts of this clonotype. Antigen specificity is unknown. V lost 5 bases and J 3 bases, leaving 7 bases between the germline ends. The CDR3 runs to 12 residues. CDR1 and CDR2 (germline): MDHEN, SYDVKM. Here the sequenced sample was PBMCs from blood, taken 5 to 6 days after vaccination. The sequence derives from a man aged 50 to 60 who received an inactivated influenza vaccine. This chain uses TRBV28 with TRBJ1-2; D is undetermined. CDR3 coding DNA: TGTGCCAGCAGTATCAGCGACTATGGCTACACCTTC. Translated, it gives CASSISDYGYTF.